A selection of T cell receptor beta chains follows, all from one sample in a study of spatial heterogeneity in lung cancer. TCRdb reanalysed the 5' RACE reads using MiXCR and keeps one entry per CDR3 protein. Of approximately 81,000 distinct CDR3 sequences in the sample, roughly 12% are singletons; the top ten hold 3.5% to 5.5%. The sample consisted of PBMCs, taken at surgery. These receptors were collected from a male donor with early-stage non-small cell lung cancer. Each CDR3 is given with its conserved first and last residue. The D gene is left open where the match is weak. Clone size, where shown, is once, few, many, or a class for clones that have expanded.

v_call	j_call	d_call	cdr3_length	clone_size	cdr3_aa
TRBV29-1	TRBJ2-7	-	16	-	CSVGGGTRQGTYEQYF
TRBV12-3/TRBV12-4	TRBJ2-3	-	15	few	CASSLTVPVSDTQYF
TRBV5-6	TRBJ2-2	-	15	few	CASSFDTRGTGELFF
TRBV6-4	TRBJ2-2	TRBD2	15	-	CASSELAGSTGELFF
TRBV27	TRBJ1-1	TRBD1	14	-	CASSTGTGKTEAFF
TRBV6-5	TRBJ2-2	-	14	few	CASSYSRFMGELFF
TRBV25-1	TRBJ2-5	TRBD2	18	few	CASSAGTSGRALQETQYF
TRBV2	TRBJ2-3	-	16	few	CASSESRARGTDTQYF
TRBV5-1	TRBJ2-1	-	13	-	CASSLGSNNEQFF
TRBV3-1	TRBJ1-3	-	16	many	CASSQVTRRSGNTIYF
TRBV5-1	TRBJ2-3	-	14	many	CASSLVGEADTQYF
TRBV9	TRBJ2-3	TRBD2	14	few	CASSRGLRTDTQYF
TRBV29-1	TRBJ2-5	-	14	-	CSVESSPGRETQYF
TRBV6-6	TRBJ1-5	-	16	many	CASSYTVAGRNQPQHF
TRBV5-6	TRBJ2-7	-	12	-	CASSSGSYEQYF
TRBV5-1	TRBJ1-5	-	13	few	CASSLETDQPQHF
TRBV20-1	TRBJ2-5	-	13	-	CGGVAGRPETQYF
TRBV7-9	TRBJ1-2	-	16	-	CASSPSGATSNYGYTF
TRBV5-1	TRBJ1-2	-	15	many	CASSPLIGDEYGYTF
TRBV7-9	TRBJ1-5	-	12	-	CASSPGDQPQHF
TRBV12-5	TRBJ1-2	TRBD1	16	-	CASGSLGQVGDYGYTF
TRBV29-1	TRBJ1-1	-	14	many	CSVEPGQGNTEAFF
TRBV3-1	TRBJ2-7	-	18	few	CASTPQLSNRMRTYEQYF
TRBV7-6	TRBJ1-1	-	14	few	CASSLSGLNTEAFF
TRBV20-1	TRBJ2-5	-	15	-	CSARYPAIGGETQYF
TRBV24-1	TRBJ2-3	-	15	-	CATSDLDGNTDTQYF
TRBV27	TRBJ2-1	-	17	-	CASSLGGGGHSYNEQFF
TRBV5-1	TRBJ2-7	TRBD2	15	many	CASSSGGSLVYEQYF
TRBV6-5	TRBJ2-5	-	14	many	CASSYSVPQETQYF
TRBV3-1	TRBJ2-1	TRBD1	14	few	CASGGTGGSDEQFF
TRBV27	TRBJ2-5	-	17	-	CASSLGSGAGEGETQYF
TRBV7-9	TRBJ1-2	TRBD1	12	many	CASSQQGDGYTF
TRBV29-1	TRBJ1-1	-	12	many	CSVEEAGGEAFF
TRBV3-1	TRBJ2-3	-	14	few	CASSPLPASDTQYF
TRBV6-1	TRBJ1-1	TRBD1	12	-	CASSEQGAEAFF
TRBV12-3/TRBV12-4	TRBJ2-3	TRBD1	15	few	CASSAGQAHPNTQYF
TRBV5-1	TRBJ2-2	TRBD1	14	few	CASSTQGSTGELFF
TRBV3-1	TRBJ2-1	-	13	few	CASSIGLYNEQFF
TRBV5-5	TRBJ2-3	TRBD2	18	-	CASSHGLAGSKSTDTQYF
TRBV24-1	TRBJ2-5	TRBD1	16	-	CATSDLGQGRQETQYF
TRBV7-9	TRBJ2-3	-	15	-	CASSRPLDKRDTQYF
TRBV2	TRBJ1-1	-	15	few	CASRQGWYDGTEAFF
TRBV3-1	TRBJ1-3	-	13	many	CASSHREYNTIYF
TRBV27	TRBJ1-2	-	14	-	CASRWGSGNYGYTF
TRBV30	TRBJ1-1	-	13	few	CAWSGGFGTEAFF